A selection of T cell receptor beta chains follows, all from one sample in a study of blood T cell repertoires in COVID-19. The repertoire was sequenced with immunoSEQ multiplex PCR; TCRdb's copy has only in-frame clones and lacks some. This repertoire shows about 250,000 clones, approximately 80% found once; its top ten account for over 7.5%. Sequenced material: peripheral blood. The receptor set was obtained from a man aged 80 or over with acute or convalescent COVID-19. Each CDR3 is given without its conserved first and last residue. A clone size is listed for some rows: how often the clone was seen (once, few, many), or a class if it is expanded.

TRBJ1-6	TRBV6-5	.	ASSYSWAGANSPLH
TRBJ2-7	TRBV6-5	.	ASSPTTYEQY
TRBJ1-5	TRBV28	.	ASRGTGRQPQH
TRBJ1-5	TRBV19	.	AGTGTGGYYSNQPQH
TRBJ2-7	TRBV18	.	ASSPGQGPYEQY
TRBJ2-2	TRBV28	.	ASSSMGRGARFTGELF
TRBJ1-2	TRBV6-1	.	ASTPRQAANYGYT
TRBJ1-5	TRBV18	.	ASSPPDRAQPQH
TRBJ1-6	TRBV27	.	ASSLIPPGSGSPLH
TRBJ2-2	TRBV6-5	.	AARQGAHAGELF
TRBJ2-7	TRBV27	.	ASSLREGQLEQY
TRBJ2-7	TRBV28	.	ASSPNRDPYEQY
TRBJ2-7	TRBV7-2	.	ASSLASGGLYEQY
TRBJ1-2	TRBV6-5	.	ASSYSQGQGYT
TRBJ1-1	TRBV6-5	.	ASSYGAGQGMGAF
TRBJ1-3	TRBV11-3	once	ASSPGASSGNTIY
TRBJ1-5	TRBV18	.	ASSQWSGQGFNQPQH
TRBJ2-7	TRBV19	.	ASASPGGASASYEQY
TRBJ2-3	TRBV5-1	.	ASSRDRGSTDTQY
TRBJ1-1	TRBV9	.	ASRGGHTNTEAF
TRBJ1-6	TRBV12-3/TRBV12-4	.	ASSSGSPLH
TRBJ1-6	TRBV6-5	.	ASTRDRKNSPLH
TRBJ2-7	TRBV12-3/TRBV12-4	.	ASSLGAGYEQY
TRBJ1-6	TRBV19	.	ASSIVPGESLH
TRBJ2-7	TRBV19	few	ASSTDRGYEQY
TRBJ1-4	TRBV25-1	few	ASSESGMDEKLF
TRBJ2-7	TRBV7-9	.	ASSYGTATYEQY
TRBJ1-5	TRBV6-1	.	ASSEASIQPQH
TRBJ2-6	TRBV10-3	few	ATAAGMYSGANVLT
TRBJ1-6	TRBV2	once	ASSGTAYPLH
TRBJ1-1	TRBV13	.	ASSRSLNTEAF